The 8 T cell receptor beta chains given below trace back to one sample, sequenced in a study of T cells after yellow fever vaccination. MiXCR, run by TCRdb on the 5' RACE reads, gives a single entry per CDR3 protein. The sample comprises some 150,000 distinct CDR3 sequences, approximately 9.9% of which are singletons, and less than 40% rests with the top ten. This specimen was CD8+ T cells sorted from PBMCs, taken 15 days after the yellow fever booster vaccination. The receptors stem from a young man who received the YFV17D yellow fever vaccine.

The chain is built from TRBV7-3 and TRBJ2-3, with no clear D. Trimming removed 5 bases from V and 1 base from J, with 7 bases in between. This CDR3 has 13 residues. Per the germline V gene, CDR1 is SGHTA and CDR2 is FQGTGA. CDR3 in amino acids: CASSRLGTDTQYF. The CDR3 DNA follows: TGTGCCAGCAGCCGTTTGGGCACAGATACGCAGTATTTT.

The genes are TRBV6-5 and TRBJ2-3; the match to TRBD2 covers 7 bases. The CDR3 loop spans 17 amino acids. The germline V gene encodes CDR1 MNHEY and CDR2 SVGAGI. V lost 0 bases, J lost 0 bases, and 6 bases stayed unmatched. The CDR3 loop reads CASSYSTAGVSTDTQYF. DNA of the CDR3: TGTGCCAGCAGTTACTCGACGGCGGGGGTGAGCACAGATACGCAGTATTTT.

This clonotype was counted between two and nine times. In DNA, the CDR3 is TGTGCCAGCAGCCCCCTCTTGGGGGGAAGCTCACCCCTCCACTTT. This codes for CASSPLLGGSSPLHF. This chain links TRBV7-9 with TRBJ1-6, with D perhaps TRBD1 (5 bases). This CDR3 is built from 15 residues. The germline V and J ends were trimmed by 5 bases and 10 bases, with 18 bases remaining between them. Germline V gives CDR1 SEHNR, CDR2 FQNEAQ (reference sequence).

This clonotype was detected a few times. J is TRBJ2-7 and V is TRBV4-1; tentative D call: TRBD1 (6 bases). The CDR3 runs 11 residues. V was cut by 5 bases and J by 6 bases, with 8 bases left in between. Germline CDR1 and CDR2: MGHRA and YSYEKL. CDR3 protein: CASSNRVEQYF. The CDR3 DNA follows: TGCGCCAGCAGCAACAGGGTCGAGCAGTACTTC.

CDR3 in DNA: TGTGCCAGCAGCCATCTGGGTTCTAACTATGGCTACACCTTC. Its protein is CASSHLGSNYGYTF. The genes are TRBV12-3 or TRBV12-4 and TRBJ1-2; D is undetermined. The V gene lost 6 bases and the J gene lost 0 bases, with 11 bases spanning the gap. This CDR3 is built from 14 residues.

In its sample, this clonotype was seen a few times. The CDR3 region has the DNA TGTGCCAGCAGTGCCCGTAACTACAATGAGCAGTTCTTC. Its protein product is CASSARNYNEQFF. The chain links TRBV27 to TRBJ2-1; D not resolved. V dropped 5 bases and J dropped 3 bases, with 8 bases sitting between them. Germline loops: CDR1 MNHEY, CDR2 SMNVEV (reference sequence). The CDR3 extends over 13 amino acids.

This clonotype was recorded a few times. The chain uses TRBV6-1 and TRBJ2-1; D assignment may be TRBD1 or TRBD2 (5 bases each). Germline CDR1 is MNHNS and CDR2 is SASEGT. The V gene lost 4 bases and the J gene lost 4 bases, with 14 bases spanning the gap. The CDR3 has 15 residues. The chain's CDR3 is CASSVDTDYYNEQFF. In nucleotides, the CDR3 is TGTGCCAGCAGTGTGGACACCGACTATTACAATGAGCAGTTCTTC.

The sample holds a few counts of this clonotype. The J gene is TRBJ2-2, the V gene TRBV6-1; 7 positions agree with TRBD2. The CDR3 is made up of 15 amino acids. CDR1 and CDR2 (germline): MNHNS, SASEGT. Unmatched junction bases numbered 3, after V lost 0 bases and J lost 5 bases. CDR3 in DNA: TGTGCCAGCAGTGAAGCGTACGGGGGGACCGGGGAGCTGTTTTTT. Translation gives CASSEAYGGTGELFF.